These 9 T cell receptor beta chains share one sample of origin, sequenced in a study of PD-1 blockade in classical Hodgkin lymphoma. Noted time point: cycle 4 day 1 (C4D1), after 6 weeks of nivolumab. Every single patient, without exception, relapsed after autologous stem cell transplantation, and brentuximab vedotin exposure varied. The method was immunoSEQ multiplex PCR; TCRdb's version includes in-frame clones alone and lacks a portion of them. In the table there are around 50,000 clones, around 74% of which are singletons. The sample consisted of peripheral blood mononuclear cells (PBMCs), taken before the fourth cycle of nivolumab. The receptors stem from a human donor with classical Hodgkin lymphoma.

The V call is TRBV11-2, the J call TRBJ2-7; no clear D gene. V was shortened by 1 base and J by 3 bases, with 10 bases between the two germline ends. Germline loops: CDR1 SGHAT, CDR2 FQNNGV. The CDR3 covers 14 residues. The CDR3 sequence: CASSLGAGVYEQYF. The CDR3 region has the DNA TGTGCCAGCAGCTTAGGTGCAGGTGTCTACGAGCAGTACTTC.

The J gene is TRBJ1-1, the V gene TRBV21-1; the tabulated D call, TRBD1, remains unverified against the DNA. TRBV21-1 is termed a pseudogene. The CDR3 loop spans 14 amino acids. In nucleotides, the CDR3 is TGTGCCAGCAGCACGGGACAGGGAGTGACTGAAGCTTTCTTT. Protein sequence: CASSTGQGVTEAFF.

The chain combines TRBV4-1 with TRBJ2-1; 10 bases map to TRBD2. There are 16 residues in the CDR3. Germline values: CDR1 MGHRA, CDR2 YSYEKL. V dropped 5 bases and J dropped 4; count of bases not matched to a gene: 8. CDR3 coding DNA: TGCGCCAGCAGCTCCCGAGCGGGAGGGGATTACAATGAGCAGTTCTTC. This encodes CASSSRAGGDYNEQFF.

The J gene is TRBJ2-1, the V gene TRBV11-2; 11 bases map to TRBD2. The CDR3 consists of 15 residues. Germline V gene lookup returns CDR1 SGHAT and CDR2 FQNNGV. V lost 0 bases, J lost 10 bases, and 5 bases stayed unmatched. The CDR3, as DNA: TGTGCCAGCAGCTTAGATTGGCTAGCGGGAGGCGAGCAGTTCTTC. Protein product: CASSLDWLAGGEQFF.

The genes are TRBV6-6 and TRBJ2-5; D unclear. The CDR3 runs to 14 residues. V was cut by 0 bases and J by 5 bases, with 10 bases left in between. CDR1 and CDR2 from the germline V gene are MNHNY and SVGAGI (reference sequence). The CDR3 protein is CASSYSIVGETQYF. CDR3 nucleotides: TGTGCCAGCAGTTACTCGATTGTGGGGGAGACCCAGTACTTC.

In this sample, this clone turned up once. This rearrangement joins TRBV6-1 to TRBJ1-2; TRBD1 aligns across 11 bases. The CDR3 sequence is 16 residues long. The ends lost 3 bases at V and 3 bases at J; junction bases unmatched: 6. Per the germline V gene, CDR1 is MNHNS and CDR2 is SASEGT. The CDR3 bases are TGTGCCAGCAGTGACGAGGGACAGGGGGAAGACTATGGCTACACCTTC. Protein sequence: CASSDEGQGEDYGYTF.

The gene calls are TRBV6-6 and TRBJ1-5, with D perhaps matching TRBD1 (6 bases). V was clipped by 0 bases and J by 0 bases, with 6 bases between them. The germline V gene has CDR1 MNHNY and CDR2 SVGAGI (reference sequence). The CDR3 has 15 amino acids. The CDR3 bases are TGTGCCAGCAGTTACTCCAGGGGTAGCAATCAGCCCCAGCATTTT. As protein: CASSYSRGSNQPQHF.

The CDR3 DNA is TGTGCCAGCAGCTTGGTTGTTAGCAATCAGCCCCAGCATTTT. Its translation: CASSLVVSNQPQHF. The chain joins TRBV7-2 to TRBJ1-5; no definite D call. Germline values: CDR1 SGHTA, CDR2 FQGNSA. The V gene lost 3 bases and the J gene lost 0 bases, with 6 bases spanning the gap. The CDR3 consists of 14 residues.

The CDR3 DNA reads as TGCAGCGTGTACAGGTGGGGGGACACTGAAGCTTTCTTT. It translates to CSVYRWGDTEAFF. This rearrangement joins TRBV29-1 to TRBJ1-1; D may be TRBD1 (5 bases). This CDR3 has 13 amino acids. Trimming removed 6 bases at V and 3 bases at J, with 14 bases between. The germline CDR1 and CDR2 sequences are SQVTM and ANQGSEA. The variable domain in full, completed from reference TRBV29-1 and TRBJ1-1, reads SAVISQKPSRDICQRGTSLTIQCQVDSQVTMMFWYRQQPGQSLTLIATANQGSEATYESGFVIDKFPISRPNLTFSTLTVSNMSPEDSSIYLCSVYRWGDTEAFFGQGTRLTVV.